This entry concerns a single T cell receptor (beta chain). As yet, its antigen is unknown. The sample is drawn from a study of cytomegalovirus exposure and HLA in healthy donors. Study-wide findings and caveats: Cytomegalovirus-associated TCR beta chains were listed, numbering more than 150. Later on, analysis showed that most CMV-associated TCR beta chains appeared to be HLA-restricted. More clonal expansion characterized HLA-associated TCR beta chains than equally common others in a later analysis. Owing to their indistinguishability, certain V segments, notably TRBV6-2 and TRBV6-3, were excluded.

The CDR3 spans 14 residues. Germline V CDR1 and CDR2: SEHNR, FQNEAQ (reference sequence). V lost 2 bases and J 0 bases, leaving 7 bases between the germline ends. The PCR had 60 Vbeta and 13 Jbeta primers. Data came from immunoSEQ multiplex PCR; TCRdb stores just in-frame clones and leaves some out. This repertoire shows roughly 100,000 clones, around three quarters found once; its top ten account for about 6.1%. Material: PBMCs. J is TRBJ1-1 and V is TRBV7-9; D call uncertain. The sequence was obtained from a woman in her forties or fifties in good health and CMV-seropositive. The CDR3 bases are TGTGCCAGCAGCTTAAGTCGGGTGAACACTGAAGCTTTCTTT. Its translation: CASSLSRVNTEAFF.